A selection of T cell receptor beta chains follows, all from one sample in a study of blood T cells in healthy people across ages. Each CDR3 protein gets one entry after TCRdb re-called the 5' RACE reads with MiXCR. The table includes roughly 2 million distinct CDR3 sequences, just under 50% detected once. What was sequenced was blood. These receptors were obtained from a woman aged 40-49 years in good health. Both conserved end residues are part of each CDR3. Each record gives: V gene, D gene, clone size, J gene, CDR3 protein, CDR3 DNA. A D gene is named only where the DNA matches it firmly. Part of the rows lack a size; the others show once, few, many or a class for expanded clones.

v_call: TRBV7-9; d_call: TRBD2; clone_size: few; j_call: TRBJ2-3; cdr3_aa: CASTGGGDTQYF; cdr3_nt: TGTGCCAGCACCGGGGGGGGTGATACGCAGTATTTT
v_call: TRBV7-2; d_call: NA; clone_size: NA; j_call: TRBJ1-4; cdr3_aa: CASSLARGHVAANDEKLFF; cdr3_nt: TGTGCCAGCAGCTTAGCGCGAGGACACGTTGCAGCTAATGATGAAAAACTGTTTTTT
v_call: TRBV2; d_call: NA; clone_size: NA; j_call: TRBJ1-2; cdr3_aa: CAIGGDTNYGYTF; cdr3_nt: TGTGCCATAGGTGGGGACACCAACTATGGCTACACCTTC
v_call: TRBV7-9; d_call: NA; clone_size: NA; j_call: TRBJ2-5; cdr3_aa: CASSAWETQYF; cdr3_nt: TGTGCCAGCAGCGCTTGGGAGACCCAGTACTTC
v_call: TRBV28; d_call: NA; clone_size: NA; j_call: TRBJ2-5; cdr3_aa: CASSVGGVEETQYF; cdr3_nt: TGTGCCAGCAGTGTTGGCGGCGTCGAAGAGACCCAGTACTTC
v_call: TRBV7-9; d_call: TRBD1; clone_size: NA; j_call: TRBJ2-1; cdr3_aa: CASSPAIGDRGYNGQFF; cdr3_nt: TGTGCCAGCAGCCCAGCCATTGGTGACAGGGGCTACAATGGGCAGTTCTTC
v_call: TRBV20-1; d_call: NA; clone_size: NA; j_call: TRBJ2-5; cdr3_aa: CSANLGGGETQYF; cdr3_nt: TGCAGTGCTAACCTAGGAGGGGGAGAGACCCAGTACTTC
v_call: TRBV20-1; d_call: NA; clone_size: NA; j_call: TRBJ1-5; cdr3_aa: CSASDINQPQHF; cdr3_nt: TGCAGTGCTTCGGACATTAATCAGCCCCAGCATTTT
v_call: TRBV25-1; d_call: NA; clone_size: NA; j_call: TRBJ2-7; cdr3_aa: CASSEAGFSYDEQYF; cdr3_nt: TGTGCCAGCAGTGAAGCGGGGTTTTCTTACGACGAGCAGTACTTC
v_call: TRBV25-1; d_call: NA; clone_size: NA; j_call: TRBJ1-2; cdr3_aa: CASSEWGGALNYGYTF; cdr3_nt: TGTGCCAGCAGTGAATGGGGGGGGGCGCTTAACTATGGCTACACCTTC
v_call: TRBV7-2; d_call: NA; clone_size: NA; j_call: TRBJ1-5; cdr3_aa: CASSPQGPLNQPQHF; cdr3_nt: TGTGCCAGCAGCCCCCAAGGACCGCTCAATCAGCCCCAGCATTTT
v_call: TRBV5-1; d_call: NA; clone_size: NA; j_call: TRBJ2-5; cdr3_aa: CASSLNTAGETQYF; cdr3_nt: TGCGCCAGCAGCTTAAACACCGCCGGCGAGACCCAGTACTTC
v_call: TRBV4-2; d_call: NA; clone_size: few; j_call: TRBJ2-1; cdr3_aa: CASSQDPSLSSYNEQFF; cdr3_nt: TGTGCCAGCAGCCAAGATCCCTCGTTGAGCTCCTACAATGAGCAGTTCTTC
v_call: TRBV6-6; d_call: NA; clone_size: few; j_call: TRBJ1-2; cdr3_aa: CASSHLGDDGYTF; cdr3_nt: TGTGCCAGCAGTCACTTAGGGGATGATGGCTACACCTTC
v_call: TRBV4-3; d_call: NA; clone_size: NA; j_call: TRBJ2-3; cdr3_aa: CASSQDALEADAQYF; cdr3_nt: TGCGCCAGCAGCCAAGATGCGCTAGAAGCAGATGCGCAGTATTTT
v_call: TRBV9; d_call: TRBD2; clone_size: NA; j_call: TRBJ2-1; cdr3_aa: CASSAERGNYNEQFF; cdr3_nt: TGTGCCAGCAGCGCGGAGCGGGGGAATTACAATGAGCAGTTCTTC